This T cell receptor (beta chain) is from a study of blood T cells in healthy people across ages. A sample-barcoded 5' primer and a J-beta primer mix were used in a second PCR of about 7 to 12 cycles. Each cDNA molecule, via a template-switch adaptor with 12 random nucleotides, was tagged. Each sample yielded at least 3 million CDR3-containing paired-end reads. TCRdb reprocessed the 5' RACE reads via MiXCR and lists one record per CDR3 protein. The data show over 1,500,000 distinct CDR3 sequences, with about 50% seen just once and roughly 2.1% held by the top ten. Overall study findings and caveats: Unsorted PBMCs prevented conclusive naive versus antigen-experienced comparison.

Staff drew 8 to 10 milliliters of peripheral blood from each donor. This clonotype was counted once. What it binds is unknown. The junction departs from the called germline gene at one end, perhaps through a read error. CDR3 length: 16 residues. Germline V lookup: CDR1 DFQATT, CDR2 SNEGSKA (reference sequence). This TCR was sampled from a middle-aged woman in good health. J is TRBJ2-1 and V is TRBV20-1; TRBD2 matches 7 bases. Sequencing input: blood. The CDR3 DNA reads TGCAGTGCTAGAGATCTGGGGGACTACTCCTACAATGGGCAGTTCTTC. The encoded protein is CSARDLGDYSYNGQFF.